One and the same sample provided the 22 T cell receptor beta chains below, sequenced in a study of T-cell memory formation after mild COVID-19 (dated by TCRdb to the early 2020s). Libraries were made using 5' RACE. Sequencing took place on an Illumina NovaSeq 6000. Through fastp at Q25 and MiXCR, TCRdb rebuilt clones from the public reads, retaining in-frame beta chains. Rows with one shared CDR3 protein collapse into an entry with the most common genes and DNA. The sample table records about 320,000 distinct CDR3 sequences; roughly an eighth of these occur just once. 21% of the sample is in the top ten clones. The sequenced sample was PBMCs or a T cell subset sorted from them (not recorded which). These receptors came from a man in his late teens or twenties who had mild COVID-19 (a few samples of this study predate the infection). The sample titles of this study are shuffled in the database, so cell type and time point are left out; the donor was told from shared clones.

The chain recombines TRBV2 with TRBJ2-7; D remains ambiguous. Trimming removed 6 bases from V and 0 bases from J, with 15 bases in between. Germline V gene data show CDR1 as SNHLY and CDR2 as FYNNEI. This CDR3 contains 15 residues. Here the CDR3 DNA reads TGTGCCAGCAGCTCCATAGCCACCAACTCCTACGAGCAGTACTTC. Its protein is CASSSIATNSYEQYF.

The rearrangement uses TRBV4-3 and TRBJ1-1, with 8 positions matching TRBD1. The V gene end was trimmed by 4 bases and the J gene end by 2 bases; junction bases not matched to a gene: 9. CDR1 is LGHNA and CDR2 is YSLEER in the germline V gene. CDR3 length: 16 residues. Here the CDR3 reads CASSPGIGQGNTEAFF. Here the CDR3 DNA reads TGCGCCAGCAGCCCGGGCATAGGACAGGGAAACACTGAAGCTTTCTTT.

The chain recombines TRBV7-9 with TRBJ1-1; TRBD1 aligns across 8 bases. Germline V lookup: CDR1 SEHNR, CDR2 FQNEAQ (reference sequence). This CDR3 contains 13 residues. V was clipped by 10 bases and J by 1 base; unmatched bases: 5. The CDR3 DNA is TGTGCCACCTCCGGGACAGGGAACACTGAAGCTTTCTTT. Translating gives CATSGTGNTEAFF.

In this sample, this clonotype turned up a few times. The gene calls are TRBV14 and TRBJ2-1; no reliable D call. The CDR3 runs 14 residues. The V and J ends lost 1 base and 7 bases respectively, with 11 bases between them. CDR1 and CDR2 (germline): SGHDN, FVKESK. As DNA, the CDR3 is TGTGCCAGCAGCCAAGGGGTTGGTGGAAATGAGCAGTTCTTC. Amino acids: CASSQGVGGNEQFF.

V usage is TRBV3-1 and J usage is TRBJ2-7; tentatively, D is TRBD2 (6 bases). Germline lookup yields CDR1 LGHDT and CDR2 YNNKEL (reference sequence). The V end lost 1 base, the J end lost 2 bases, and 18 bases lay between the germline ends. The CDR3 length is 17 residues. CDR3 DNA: TGTGCCAGCAGCCAAGGGAGAGTTGGGAGGAAAACCTACGAGCAGTACTTC. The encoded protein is CASSQGRVGRKTYEQYF.

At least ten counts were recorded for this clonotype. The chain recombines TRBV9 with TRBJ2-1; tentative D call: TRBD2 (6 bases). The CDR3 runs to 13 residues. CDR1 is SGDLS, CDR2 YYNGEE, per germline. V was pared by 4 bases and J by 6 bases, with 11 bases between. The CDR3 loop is CASSQAEGNEQFF. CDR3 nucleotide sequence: TGTGCCAGCAGCCAGGCGGAGGGCAATGAGCAGTTCTTC. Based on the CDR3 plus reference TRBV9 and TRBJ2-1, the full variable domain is DSGVTQTPKHLITATGQRVTLRCSPRSGDLSVYWYQQSLDQGLQFLIQYYNGEERAKGNILERFSAQQFPDLHSELNLSSLELGDSALYFCASSQAEGNEQFFGPGTRLTVL.

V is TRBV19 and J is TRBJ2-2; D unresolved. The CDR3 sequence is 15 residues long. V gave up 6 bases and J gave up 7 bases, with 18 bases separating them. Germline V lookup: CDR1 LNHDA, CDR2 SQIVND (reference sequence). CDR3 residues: CASSYGTLRFGELFF. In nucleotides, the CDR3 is TGTGCCAGTAGCTACGGAACGCTTCGATTCGGGGAGCTGTTTTTT. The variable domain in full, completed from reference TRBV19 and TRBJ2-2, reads DGGITQSPKYLFRKEGQNVTLSCEQNLNHDAMYWYRQDPGQGLRLIYYSQIVNDFQKGDIAEGYSVSREKKESFPLTVTSAQKNPTAFYLCASSYGTLRFGELFFGEGSRLTVL.

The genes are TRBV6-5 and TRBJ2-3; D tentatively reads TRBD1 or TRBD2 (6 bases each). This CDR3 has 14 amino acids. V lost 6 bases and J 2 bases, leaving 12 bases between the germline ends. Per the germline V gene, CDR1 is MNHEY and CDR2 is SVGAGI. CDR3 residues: CASSRGPYTDTQYF. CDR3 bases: TGTGCCAGCAGCCGGGGGCCTTACACAGATACGCAGTATTTT.

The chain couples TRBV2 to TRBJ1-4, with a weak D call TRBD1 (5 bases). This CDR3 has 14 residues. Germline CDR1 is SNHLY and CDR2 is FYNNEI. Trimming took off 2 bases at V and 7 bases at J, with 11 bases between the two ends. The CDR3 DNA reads TGTGCCAGCAGTGAATATCAGGGTTCTGAAAAACTGTTTTTT. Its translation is CASSEYQGSEKLFF.

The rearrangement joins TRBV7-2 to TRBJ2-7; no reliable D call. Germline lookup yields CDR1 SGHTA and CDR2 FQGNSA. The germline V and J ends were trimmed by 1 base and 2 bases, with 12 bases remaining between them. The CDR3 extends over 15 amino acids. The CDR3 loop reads CASSLGPDFTYEQYF. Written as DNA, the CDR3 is TGTGCCAGCAGCTTAGGACCCGACTTTACCTACGAGCAGTACTTC. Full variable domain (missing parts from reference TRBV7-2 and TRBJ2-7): GAGVSQSPSNKVTEKGKDVELRCDPISGHTALYWYRQSLGQGLEFLIYFQGNSAPDKSGLPSDRFSAERTGGSVSTLTIQRTQQEDSAVYLCASSLGPDFTYEQYFGPGTRLTVT.

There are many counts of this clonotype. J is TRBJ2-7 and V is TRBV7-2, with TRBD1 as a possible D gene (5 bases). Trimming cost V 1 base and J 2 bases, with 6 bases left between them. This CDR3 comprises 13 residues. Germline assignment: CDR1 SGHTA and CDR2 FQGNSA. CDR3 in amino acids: CASSLGTTYEQYV. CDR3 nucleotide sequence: TGTGCCAGCAGCTTAGGGACAACCTACGAGCAGTACGTC.

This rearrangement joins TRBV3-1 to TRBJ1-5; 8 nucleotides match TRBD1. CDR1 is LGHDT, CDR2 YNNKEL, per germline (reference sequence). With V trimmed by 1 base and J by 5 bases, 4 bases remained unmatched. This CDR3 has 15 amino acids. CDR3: CASSQAATGDQPQHF. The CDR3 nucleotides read TGTGCCAGCAGCCAAGCGGCGACAGGGGATCAGCCCCAGCATTTT.

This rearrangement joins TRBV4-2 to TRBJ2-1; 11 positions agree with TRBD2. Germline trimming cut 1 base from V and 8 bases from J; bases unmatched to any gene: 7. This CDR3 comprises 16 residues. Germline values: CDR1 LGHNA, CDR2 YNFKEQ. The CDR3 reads CASSQGETSGTDEQFF. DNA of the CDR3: TGTGCCAGCAGCCAAGGAGAGACTAGCGGGACCGATGAGCAGTTCTTC.

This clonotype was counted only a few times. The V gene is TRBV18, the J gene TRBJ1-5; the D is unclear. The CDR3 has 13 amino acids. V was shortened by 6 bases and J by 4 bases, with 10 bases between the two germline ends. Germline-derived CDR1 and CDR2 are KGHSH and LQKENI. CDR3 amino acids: CASSQDGNQPQHF. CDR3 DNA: TGTGCCAGCTCCCAGGACGGAAATCAGCCCCAGCATTTT.

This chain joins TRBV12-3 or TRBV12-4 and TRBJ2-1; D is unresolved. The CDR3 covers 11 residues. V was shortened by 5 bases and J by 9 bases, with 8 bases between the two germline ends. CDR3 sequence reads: CASSPLFEQFF. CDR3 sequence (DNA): TGTGCCAGCAGTCCCCTATTTGAGCAGTTCTTC.

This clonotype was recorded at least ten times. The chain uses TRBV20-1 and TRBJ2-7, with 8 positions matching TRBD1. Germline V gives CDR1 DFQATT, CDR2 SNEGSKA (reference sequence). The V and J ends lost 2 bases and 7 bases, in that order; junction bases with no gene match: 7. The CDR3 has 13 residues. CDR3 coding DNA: TGCAGTGCTAGACCGAGGACAGGGCGAGAGCAGTACGTC. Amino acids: CSARPRTGREQYV.

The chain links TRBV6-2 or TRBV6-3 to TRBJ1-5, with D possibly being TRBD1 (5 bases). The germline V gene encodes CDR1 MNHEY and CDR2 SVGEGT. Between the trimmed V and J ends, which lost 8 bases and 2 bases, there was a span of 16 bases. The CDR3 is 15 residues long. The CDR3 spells CASGIQGEGNQPQHF. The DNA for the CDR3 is TGTGCCAGCGGCATCCAGGGAGAGGGCAATCAGCCCCAGCATTTT.

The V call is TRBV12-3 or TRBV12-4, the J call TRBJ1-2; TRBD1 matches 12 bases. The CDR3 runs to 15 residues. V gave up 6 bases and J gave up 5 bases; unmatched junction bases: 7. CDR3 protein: CASSRGQGAGYGYTF. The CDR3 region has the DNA TGTGCCAGCAGCCGGGGACAGGGGGCGGGATATGGCTACACCTTC.

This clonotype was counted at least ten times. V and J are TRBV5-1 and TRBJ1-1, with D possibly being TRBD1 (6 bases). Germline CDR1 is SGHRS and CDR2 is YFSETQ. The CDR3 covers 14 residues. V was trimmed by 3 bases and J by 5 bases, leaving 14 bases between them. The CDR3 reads CASSSQGYRTEAFF. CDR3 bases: TGCGCCAGCAGCTCACAGGGTTATCGGACTGAAGCTTTCTTT.

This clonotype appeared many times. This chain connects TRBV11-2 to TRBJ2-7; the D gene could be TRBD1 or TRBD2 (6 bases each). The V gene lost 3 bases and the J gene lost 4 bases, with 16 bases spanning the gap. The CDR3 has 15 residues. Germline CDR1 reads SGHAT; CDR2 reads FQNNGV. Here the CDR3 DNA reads TGTGCCAGCAGCTTGGGTTCCGGGGGCAGGTACGAGCAGTACTTC. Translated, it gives CASSLGSGGRYEQYF.

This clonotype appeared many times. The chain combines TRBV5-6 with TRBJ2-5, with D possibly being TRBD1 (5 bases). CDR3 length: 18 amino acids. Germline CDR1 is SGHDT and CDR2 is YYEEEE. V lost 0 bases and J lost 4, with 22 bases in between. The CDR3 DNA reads TGTGCCAGCAGCTTGGCCAGGGCATCACGGTCGGGTGGAGAGACCCAGTACTTC. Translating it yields CASSLARASRSGGETQYF.

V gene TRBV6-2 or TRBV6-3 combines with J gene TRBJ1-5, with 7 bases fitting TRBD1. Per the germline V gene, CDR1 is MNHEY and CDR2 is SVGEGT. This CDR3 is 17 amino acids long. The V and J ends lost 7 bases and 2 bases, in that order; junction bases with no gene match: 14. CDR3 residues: CASTITGGQAGNQPQHF. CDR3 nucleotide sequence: TGTGCCAGCACCATCACCGGAGGACAGGCAGGCAATCAGCCCCAGCATTTT.